What follows describes a single T cell receptor beta chain. The target antigen is unknown. Researchers ran the PCR with 60 Vbeta and 13 Jbeta primers. Using immunoSEQ multiplex PCR, the repertoire was profiled, and TCRdb retains in-frame clones only, with some absent. In the table there are 150,000 to 200,000 clones, around 72% of which are singletons. The entry originates in a study of cytomegalovirus exposure and HLA in healthy donors. Findings and limits, study-wide: At a 0.05 false discovery rate, a later analysis found 16,951 TCR beta sequences to be associated with HLA alleles.

The CDR3 runs 14 residues. Germline CDR1 reads LNHDA; CDR2 reads SQIVND (reference sequence). J was trimmed by 9 bases and V by 5 bases; bases with no gene match: 9. The chain combines TRBV19 with TRBJ2-4; 8 bases are shared with TRBD2. Sequenced material: PBMCs. This receptor was identified in a man aged 35 to 55 in good health and CMV-seropositive. CDR3 loop: CASSPGTSVSIQYF. The CDR3 region has the DNA TGTGCCAGTAGTCCCGGGACTAGTGTAAGCATTCAGTACTTC.